This is a list of T cell receptor beta chains from one sample in a study of Graves' ophthalmopathy and Graves' hyperthyroidism. TCRdb re-called the multiplex PCR reads with MiXCR, one entry per CDR3 protein. The sample holds 350,000 to 450,000 distinct CDR3 sequences; under 25% are singletons and the top ten take roughly 3.2%. Sequenced sample: peripheral blood. These TCRs come from a woman younger than 35 with stable Graves' hyperthyroidism. Both conserved end residues are part of each CDR3. D genes are given only for firm matches. Rows give clone size only sometimes, using once, few, many, or a class for an expanded clone.

>-|TRBV6-5|TRBJ2-7|many
TGTGCCAGCAGTTACAGGGCTGCGCAGTACTTC
CASSYRAAQYF
>-|TRBV3-1|TRBJ2-7|-
TGTGCCAGCAGCCAAGAGATAACAGCTTCTGGGCGGTACTTC
CASSQEITASGRYF
>-|TRBV20-1|TRBJ2-4|many
TGCAGTGCTTCCCCGGGCACCCTGGCCAAAAACATTAAGTACTTC
CSASPGTLAKNIKYF
>-|TRBV28|TRBJ2-2|many
TGTGCCAGCCGCCCACGACCTGACGCCGGGGAGCTGTTTTTT
CASRPRPDAGELFF
>-|TRBV12-3/TRBV12-4|TRBJ2-5|many
TGTGCCAGCAGTTCTAGCGTCCAAGAGACCCAGTACTTC
CASSSSVQETQYF
>-|TRBV24-1|TRBJ2-2|-
TGTGCCACCAGTGATTTGTATGGTCCGAACACCGGGGAGCTGTTTTTT
CATSDLYGPNTGELFF
>-|TRBV3-1|TRBJ2-7|many
TGTGCCAGCACCCGGGGAATCGAGCAGTACTTC
CASTRGIEQYF
>TRBD1|TRBV7-6|TRBJ1-1|many
TGTGCCAGCAGCCCTCCAGGGGGCCATGGGACTGAAGCTTTCTTT
CASSPPGGHGTEAFF
>-|TRBV20-1|TRBJ1-2|many
TGCAGTGCTACCCGACTGACTCTCTATGGCTACACCTTC
CSATRLTLYGYTF
>TRBD1|TRBV6-1|TRBJ1-1|many
TGTGCCAGCACCACCGGACAGGGTGGAGACACTGAAGCTTTCTTT
CASTTGQGGDTEAFF
>-|TRBV7-9|TRBJ2-7|many
TGTGCCAGCAGCGCCCACGACGCATACTACGAGCAGTACTTC
CASSAHDAYYEQYF
>TRBD2|TRBV19|TRBJ2-2|many
TGTGCCAGTAGTGACGAGCGGGGGGGCACCGGGGAGCTGTTTTTT
CASSDERGGTGELFF
>-|TRBV12-3/TRBV12-4|TRBJ1-5|many
TGTGCCAGCCGCAAACAGGGAAGCAATCAGCCCCAGCATTTT
CASRKQGSNQPQHF
>-|TRBV7-3|TRBJ2-7|many
TGTGCCAGCAGCTTAATGGACAGACTTCCCTACGAGCAGTACTTC
CASSLMDRLPYEQYF
>TRBD1|TRBV20-1|TRBJ2-5|many
TGCAGTGCTAGGGGACAGGGGGGAGAGACCCAGTACTTC
CSARGQGGETQYF
>TRBD1|TRBV30|TRBJ2-7|-
TGTGCCTGGACTCCGGGACAGAGCTACGAGCAGTACTTC
CAWTPGQSYEQYF
>-|TRBV18|TRBJ1-2|many
TGTGCCAGCTCACCACGGGAGGGGAGTAACTATGGCTACACCTTC
CASSPREGSNYGYTF
>-|TRBV16|TRBJ1-6|many
TGTGCCAGCAGCCAGTATGGAAGTCCCTCCTATAATTCACCCCTCCACTTT
CASSQYGSPSYNSPLHF
>-|TRBV11-3|TRBJ2-7|-
TGTGCCAGCAGCCCGGACGCGGGCTACGAGCAGTACTTC
CASSPDAGYEQYF
>-|TRBV6-1|TRBJ1-2|-
TGTGCCAGCAGCCCCCGGGAAGGGGGCTATGGCTACACCTTC
CASSPREGGYGYTF
>-|TRBV7-2|TRBJ2-5|many
TGTGCCAGCAGCTTAGTTTTCAGGGGAGCGGAGACCCAGTACTTC
CASSLVFRGAETQYF
>-|TRBV5-1|TRBJ1-3|many
TGCGCCAGCAGCTTGGACGGCCACTCTGGAAACACCATATATTTT
CASSLDGHSGNTIYF
>TRBD1|TRBV5-4|TRBJ1-1|many
TGTGCCAGCACCCTACAGGGGGTGAACACTGAAGCTTTCTTT
CASTLQGVNTEAFF
>TRBD2|TRBV27|TRBJ2-7|many
TGTGCCAGCAACCTAGCGGGAATAGGCGAGCAGTACTTC
CASNLAGIGEQYF
>-|TRBV30|TRBJ1-5|many
TGTGCCTGGAGTAAGGGGAGCAATCAGCCCCAGCATTTT
CAWSKGSNQPQHF
>-|TRBV6-1|TRBJ2-4|few
TGTGCCAGTTTAGCTCCACTAGCCAAAAACATTAAGTACTTC
CASLAPLAKNIKYF
>-|TRBV12-3/TRBV12-4|TRBJ1-3|many
TGTGCCAGCAGTTTAGCGACAGGAACCGGAAACACCATATATTTT
CASSLATGTGNTIYF
>TRBD1|TRBV28|TRBJ2-2|many
TGTGCCAGCATAGCAGGGGGTACATCGGGGGAGCTGTTTTTT
CASIAGGTSGELFF
>-|TRBV6-1|TRBJ2-7|-
TGTGCCAGCAGTAAAATAGCGGACCCCTACGAGCAGTACTTC
CASSKIADPYEQYF
>-|TRBV28|TRBJ2-2|-
TGTGCCAGCAGTTTTTCGGTTGATTGGGGATACGGGGAGCTGTGTTTT
CASSFSVDWGYGELCF
>-|TRBV7-2|TRBJ2-2|many
TGTGCCAGCAGGACGACTAGTTCCGCCGGGGAGCTGTTTTTT
CASRTTSSAGELFF
>TRBD1|TRBV6-2/TRBV6-3|TRBJ1-3|many
TGTGCCAGCAGTCCTCCGGGACAGGGATCGACTGGAAACACCATATATTTT
CASSPPGQGSTGNTIYF
>TRBD1|TRBV11-1|TRBJ2-7|many
TGTGCCAGCATCTTTGACCGGGACAGCCTGGACCACGAGCAGTACTTC
CASIFDRDSLDHEQYF
>TRBD1|TRBV15|TRBJ1-3|many
TGTGCCACGACGGGACAGGGTCTCGGAAACACCATATATTTT
CATTGQGLGNTIYF
>TRBD1|TRBV9|TRBJ2-7|-
TGTGCCAGCAGCGTAGGTCAGGGGGCGAGAGAGCAGTACTTC
CASSVGQGAREQYF
>-|TRBV5-1|TRBJ2-2|once
TGCGCCAGCAGCGCGGGACTTCCCACCGGGGAGCTGTTTTTT
CASSAGLPTGELFF
>TRBD1|TRBV6-1|TRBJ1-6|many
TGTGCCAGCAGATGGGGACAGGAGAATTCACCCCTCCACTTT
CASRWGQENSPLHF
>-|TRBV30|TRBJ1-5|many
TGTGCCTGGAGTGTACGTGGGGGCGGGGCTCAGCCCCAGCATTTT
CAWSVRGGGAQPQHF
>TRBD1|TRBV19|TRBJ1-6|-
TGTGCCAGTAGTATCAAGGACAGGGGTAATTCACCCCTCCACTTT
CASSIKDRGNSPLHF
>-|TRBV10-2|TRBJ2-7|many
TGCGCCAGCAGCGACGGGACCTACGAGCAGTACTTC
CASSDGTYEQYF